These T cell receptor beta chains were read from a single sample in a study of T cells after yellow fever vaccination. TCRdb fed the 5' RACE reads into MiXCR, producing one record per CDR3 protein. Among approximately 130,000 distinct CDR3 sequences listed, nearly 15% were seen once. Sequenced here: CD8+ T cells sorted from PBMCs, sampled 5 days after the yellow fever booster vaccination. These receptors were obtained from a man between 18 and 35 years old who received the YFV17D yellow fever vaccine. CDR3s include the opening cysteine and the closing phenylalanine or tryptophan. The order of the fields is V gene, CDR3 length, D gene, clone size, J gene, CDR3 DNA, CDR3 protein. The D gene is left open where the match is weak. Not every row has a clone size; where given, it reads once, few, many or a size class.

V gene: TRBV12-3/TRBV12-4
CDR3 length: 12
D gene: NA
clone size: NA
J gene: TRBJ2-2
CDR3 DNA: TGTGCCAGCAGTCCGATCACCGGGGAGCTGTTTTTT
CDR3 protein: CASSPITGELFF

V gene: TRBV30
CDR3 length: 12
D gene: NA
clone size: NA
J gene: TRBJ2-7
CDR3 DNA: TGTGCCTGGGGGCACAGCTCCTACGAGCAGTACTTC
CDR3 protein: CAWGHSSYEQYF

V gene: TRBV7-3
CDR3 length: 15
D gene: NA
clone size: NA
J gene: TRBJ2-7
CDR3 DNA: TGTGCCAGCAGCTTATTCGGCGGATCTTACGTCGAGCAGTACTTC
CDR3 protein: CASSLFGGSYVEQYF

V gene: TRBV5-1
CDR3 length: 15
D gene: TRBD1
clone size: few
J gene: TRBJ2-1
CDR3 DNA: TGCGCCAGCAGCTTTAAGACAGGGTACTACAATGAGCAGTTCTTC
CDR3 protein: CASSFKTGYYNEQFF

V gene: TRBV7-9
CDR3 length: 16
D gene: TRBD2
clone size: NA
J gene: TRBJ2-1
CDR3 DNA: TGTGCCAGCAGCCTTCTTAGCGGGGGGGCCCACAATGAGCAGTTCTTC
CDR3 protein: CASSLLSGGAHNEQFF

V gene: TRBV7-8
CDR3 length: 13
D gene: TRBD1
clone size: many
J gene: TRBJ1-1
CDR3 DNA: TGTGCCAGCAGCGGACAGGGGGCTAAGCGAGCTTTCTTT
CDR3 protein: CASSGQGAKRAFF

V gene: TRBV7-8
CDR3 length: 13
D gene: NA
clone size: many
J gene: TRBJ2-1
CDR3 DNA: TGTGCCAGCAGCCCCCTGAGCGGCAATGAGCAGTTCTTC
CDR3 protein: CASSPLSGNEQFF

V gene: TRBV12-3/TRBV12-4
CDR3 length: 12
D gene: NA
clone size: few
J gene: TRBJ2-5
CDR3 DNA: TGTGCCAGCAGTTTAAGCGGAGAGACCCAGTACTTC
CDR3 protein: CASSLSGETQYF

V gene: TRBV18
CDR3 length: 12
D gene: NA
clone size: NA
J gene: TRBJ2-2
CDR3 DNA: TGTGCCACAACGACGAACACCGGGGAGCTGTTTTTT
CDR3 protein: CATTTNTGELFF

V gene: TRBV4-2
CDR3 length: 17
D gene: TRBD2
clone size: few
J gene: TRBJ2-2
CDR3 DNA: TGTGCCAGCAGCCAAGATGGGACTAGCGCTGACCGAGGGGAGCTGTTTTTT
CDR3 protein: CASSQDGTSADRGELFF

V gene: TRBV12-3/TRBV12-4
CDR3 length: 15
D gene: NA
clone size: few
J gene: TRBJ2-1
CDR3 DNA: TGTGCCAGCAGCGAGGCGGCAGGGTCCTACAATGAGCAGTTCTTC
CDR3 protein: CASSEAAGSYNEQFF

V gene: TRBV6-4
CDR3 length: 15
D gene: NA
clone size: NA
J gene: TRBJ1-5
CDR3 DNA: TGTGCCATTCGGGGTCTACAGGGTGGCGATCAGCCCCAGCATTTT
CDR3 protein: CAIRGLQGGDQPQHF

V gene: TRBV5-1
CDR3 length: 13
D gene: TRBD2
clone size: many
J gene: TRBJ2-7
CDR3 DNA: TGCGCCAGCAGCCCTGGACTAGCGCGTGAGCAGTACTTC
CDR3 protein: CASSPGLAREQYF

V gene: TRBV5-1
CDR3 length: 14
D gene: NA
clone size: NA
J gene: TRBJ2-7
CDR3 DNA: TGCGCCAGCAGCGCGCAGGGGCTTGGCAACGAGCAGTACTTC
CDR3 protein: CASSAQGLGNEQYF

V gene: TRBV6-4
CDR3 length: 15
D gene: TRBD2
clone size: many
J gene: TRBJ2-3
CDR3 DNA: TGTGCCAGCAGTGAAGGCGGGGGGGCCGCAGATACGCAGTATTTT
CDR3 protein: CASSEGGGAADTQYF

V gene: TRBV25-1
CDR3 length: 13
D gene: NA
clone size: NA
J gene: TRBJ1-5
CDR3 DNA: TGTGCCAGCAGTGAACAGGGTAATCAGCCCCAGCATTTT
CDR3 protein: CASSEQGNQPQHF

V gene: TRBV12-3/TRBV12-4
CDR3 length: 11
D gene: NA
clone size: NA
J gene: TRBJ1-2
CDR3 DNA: TGTGCCAGCAGCCTGAGCTATGGCTACACCTTC
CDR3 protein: CASSLSYGYTF

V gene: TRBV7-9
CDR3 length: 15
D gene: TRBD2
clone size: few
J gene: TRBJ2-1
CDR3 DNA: TGTGCCAGCAGGGGAAGCGGGGGGGCGTACAATGAGCAGTTCTTC
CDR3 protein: CASRGSGGAYNEQFF

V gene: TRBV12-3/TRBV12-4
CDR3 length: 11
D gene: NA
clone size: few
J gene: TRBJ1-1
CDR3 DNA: TGTGCCAGCAACTCGGACACTGAAGCTTTCTTT
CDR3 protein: CASNSDTEAFF

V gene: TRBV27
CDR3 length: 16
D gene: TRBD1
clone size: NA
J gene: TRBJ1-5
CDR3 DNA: TGTGCCAGCAGTTTCAAGCCGACAGGGGGCTGGCAGCCCCAGCATTTT
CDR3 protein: CASSFKPTGGWQPQHF

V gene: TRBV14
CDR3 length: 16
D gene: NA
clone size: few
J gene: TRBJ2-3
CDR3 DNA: TGTGCCAGCAGCCAAATCGGACGGCCAAGCACAGATACGCAGTATTTT
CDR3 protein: CASSQIGRPSTDTQYF

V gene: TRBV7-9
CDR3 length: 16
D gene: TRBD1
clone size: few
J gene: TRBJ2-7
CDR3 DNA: TGTGCCAGCAGCATCGCCGGGACAGGGGAGACCTACGAGCAGTACTTC
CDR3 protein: CASSIAGTGETYEQYF

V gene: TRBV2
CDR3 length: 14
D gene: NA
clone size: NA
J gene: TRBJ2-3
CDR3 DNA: TGTGCCAGCAGTGCCTGGGGGGACACAGATACGCAGTATTTT
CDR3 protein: CASSAWGDTDTQYF

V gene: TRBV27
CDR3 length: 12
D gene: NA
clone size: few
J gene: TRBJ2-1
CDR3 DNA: TGTGCCAGCAGTTTAGGCGGGACTGAGCAGTTCTTC
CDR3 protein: CASSLGGTEQFF

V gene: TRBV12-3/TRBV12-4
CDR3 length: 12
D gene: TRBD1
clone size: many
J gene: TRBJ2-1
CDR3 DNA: TGTGCCAGCAGTTCACAGGGGAATGAGCAGTTCTTC
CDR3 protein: CASSSQGNEQFF

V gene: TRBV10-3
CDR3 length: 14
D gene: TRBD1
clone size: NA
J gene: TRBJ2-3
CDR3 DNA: TGTGCCATCAGTGGCGGGACAGGGGCGGATACGCAGTATTTT
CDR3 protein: CAISGGTGADTQYF

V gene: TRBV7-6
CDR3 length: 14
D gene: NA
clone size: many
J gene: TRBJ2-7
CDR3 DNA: TGTGCCAGCAGCCCATGGGACAACTCCTACGAGCAGTACTTC
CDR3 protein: CASSPWDNSYEQYF

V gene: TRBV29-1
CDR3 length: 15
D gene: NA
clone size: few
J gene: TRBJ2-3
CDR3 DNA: TGCAGCGTTGAAGCCGGGAGAACTAGCACAGATACGCAGTATTTT
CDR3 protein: CSVEAGRTSTDTQYF

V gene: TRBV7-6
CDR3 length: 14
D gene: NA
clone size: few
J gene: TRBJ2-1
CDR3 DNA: TGTGCCAGCAGCCTAGGTCTACAGGGCAATGAGCAGTTCTTC
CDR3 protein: CASSLGLQGNEQFF

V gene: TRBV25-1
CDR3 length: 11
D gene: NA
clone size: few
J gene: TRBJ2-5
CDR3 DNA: TGTGCCAGCAGTGATTATGGGACCCAGTACTTC
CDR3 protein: CASSDYGTQYF

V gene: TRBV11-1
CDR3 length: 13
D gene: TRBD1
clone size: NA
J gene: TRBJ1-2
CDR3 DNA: TGTGCCAGCAGCACAGGGGGTCCGGATGGCTACACCTTC
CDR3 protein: CASSTGGPDGYTF

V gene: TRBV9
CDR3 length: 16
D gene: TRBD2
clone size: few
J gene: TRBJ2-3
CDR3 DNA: TGTGCCAGCAGCGTAGAGGCTAGCGGGGGTGCAGATACGCAGTATTTT
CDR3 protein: CASSVEASGGADTQYF

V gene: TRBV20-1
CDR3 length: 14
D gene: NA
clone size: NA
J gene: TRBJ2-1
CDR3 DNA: TGCAGTGCTAGAAGTGTGCGTGAGGGTAATGAGCAGTTCTTC
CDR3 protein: CSARSVREGNEQFF

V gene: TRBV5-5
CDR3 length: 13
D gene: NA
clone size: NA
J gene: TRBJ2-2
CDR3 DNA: TGTGCCAGCAGCCCCCAGAACACCGGGGAGCTGTTTTTT
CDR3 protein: CASSPQNTGELFF

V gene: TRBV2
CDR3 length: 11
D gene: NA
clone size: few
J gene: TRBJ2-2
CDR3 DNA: TGTGCCAGCAAGTTTACCGGGGAGCTGTTTTTT
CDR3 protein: CASKFTGELFF

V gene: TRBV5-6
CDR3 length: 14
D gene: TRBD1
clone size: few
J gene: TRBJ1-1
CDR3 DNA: TGTGCCAGCAGCTTGGAGGGGGCGAGGACTGAAGCTTTCTTT
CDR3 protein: CASSLEGARTEAFF

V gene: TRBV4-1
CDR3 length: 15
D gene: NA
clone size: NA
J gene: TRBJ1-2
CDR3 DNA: TGCGCCAGCAGCCAAGAATCATGGGGGGACTATGGCTACACCTTC
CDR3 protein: CASSQESWGDYGYTF

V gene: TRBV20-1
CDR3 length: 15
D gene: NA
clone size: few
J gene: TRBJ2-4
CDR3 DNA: TGCAGTGCTAGAGAACAGGGAAGGGAGTTTCACATTCAGTACTTC
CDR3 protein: CSAREQGREFHIQYF

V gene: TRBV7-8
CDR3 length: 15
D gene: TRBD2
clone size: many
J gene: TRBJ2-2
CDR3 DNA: TGTGCCAGCAGCCCGGGGACTAGCGGTACCGGGGAGCTGTTTTTT
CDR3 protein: CASSPGTSGTGELFF

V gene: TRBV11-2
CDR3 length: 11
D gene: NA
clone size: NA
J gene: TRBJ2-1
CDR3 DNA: TGTGCCAGCAGGGGATGGGGTGAGCAGTTCTTC
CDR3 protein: CASRGWGEQFF

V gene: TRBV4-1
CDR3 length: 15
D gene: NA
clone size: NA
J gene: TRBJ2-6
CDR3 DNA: TGCGCCAGCAGGTTCAGGGAAACTGGGGCCAACGTCCTGACTTTC
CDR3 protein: CASRFRETGANVLTF

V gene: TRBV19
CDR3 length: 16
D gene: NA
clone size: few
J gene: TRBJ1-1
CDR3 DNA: TGTGCCAGTAGTATAGATCGACAGCTCCTGGACACTGAAGCTTTCTTT
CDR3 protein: CASSIDRQLLDTEAFF

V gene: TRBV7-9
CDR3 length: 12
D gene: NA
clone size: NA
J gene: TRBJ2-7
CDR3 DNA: TGTGCCAGCAGCTTAGGCCGCTACGAGCAGTACTTC
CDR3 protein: CASSLGRYEQYF

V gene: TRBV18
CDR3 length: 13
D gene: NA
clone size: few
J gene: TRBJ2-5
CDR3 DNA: TGTGCCAGCTCACCCCAACCGCAAGAGACCCAGTACTTC
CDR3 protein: CASSPQPQETQYF

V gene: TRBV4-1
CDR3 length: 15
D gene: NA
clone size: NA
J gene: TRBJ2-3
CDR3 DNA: TGCGCCAGCAGCCAGCGGATTCTTAGCACAGATACGCAGTATTTT
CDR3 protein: CASSQRILSTDTQYF

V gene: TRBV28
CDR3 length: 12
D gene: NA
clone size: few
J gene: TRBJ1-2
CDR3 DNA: TGTGCCAGCAGACAGGACCAAAATGGCTACACCTTC
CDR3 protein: CASRQDQNGYTF

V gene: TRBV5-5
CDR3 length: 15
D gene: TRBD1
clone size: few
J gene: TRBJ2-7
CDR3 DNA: TGTGCCAGCAGCTTGTCCCAGGGGGAGACCTACGAGCAGTACTTC
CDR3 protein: CASSLSQGETYEQYF

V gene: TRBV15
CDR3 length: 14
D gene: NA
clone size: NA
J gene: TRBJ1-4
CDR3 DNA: TGTGCCGCCTCCACCGGGAGGGCGGGTGAAAAACTGTTTTTT
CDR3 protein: CAASTGRAGEKLFF

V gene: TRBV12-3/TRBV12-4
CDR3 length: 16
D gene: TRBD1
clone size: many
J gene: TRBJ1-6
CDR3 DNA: TGTGCCAGCAGTTACGGGACAGGGGGAATCTTTTCACCCCTCCACTTT
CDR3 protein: CASSYGTGGIFSPLHF